The 16 T cell receptor beta chains below were found in one sample sequenced in a study of cytomegalovirus exposure and HLA in healthy donors. PCR involved 60 Vbeta and 13 Jbeta primers. Data came from immunoSEQ multiplex PCR; TCRdb stores just in-frame clones and leaves some out. The table lists some 170,000 clones, around four fifths of them singletons. Sequenced: PBMCs. The receptors here all came from a man between 45 and 60 years old in good health and CMV-seropositive.

The chain is built from TRBV19 and TRBJ2-7, with a weak D call TRBD1 (6 bases). This CDR3 contains 14 residues. The germline V gene encodes CDR1 LNHDA and CDR2 SQIVND (reference sequence). Trimming cost V 3 bases and J 1 base, with 10 bases left between them. CDR3 DNA sequence: TGTGCCAGTAGTATCGCAGGGGTATCCTACGAGCAGTACTTC. It is translated as CASSIAGVSYEQYF.

The J gene is TRBJ2-7, the V gene TRBV5-1; TRBD1 agrees at 8 bases. V dropped 3 bases and J dropped 2; count of bases not matched to a gene: 10. Per germline, CDR1 SGHRS and CDR2 YFSETQ. The CDR3 covers 16 residues. The CDR3 here is CASSSTDGTGPYEQYF. The CDR3 DNA reads as TGCGCCAGCAGCTCAACCGATGGGACAGGACCCTACGAGCAGTACTTC.

This chain links TRBV28 with TRBJ2-7; 7 positions match TRBD1. From germline, CDR1 is MDHEN and CDR2 SYDVKM. This CDR3 comprises 15 residues. V dropped 6 bases and J dropped 3; count of bases not matched to a gene: 11. This CDR3 reads CASRIRDSLIYEQYF. The DNA of the CDR3 is TGTGCCAGCAGAATCCGGGACAGCCTAATCTACGAGCAGTACTTC.

CDR3 coding DNA: TGTGCCAGCAGTGGTCCGGGCGGGAGGTGGGACAATGAGCAGTTCTTC. Its translation is CASSGPGGRWDNEQFF. The rearrangement links TRBV2 to TRBJ2-1, with 8 bases aligning to TRBD2. The V gene end was trimmed by 4 bases and the J gene end by 5 bases; junction bases not matched to a gene: 10. Germline V gene lookup returns CDR1 SNHLY and CDR2 FYNNEI. The CDR3 contains 16 residues.

The chain links TRBV5-1 to TRBJ1-3; D may be TRBD1 (5 bases). V lost 4 bases and J lost 1, with 9 bases in between. The length of the CDR3 is 14 residues. CDR1 is SGHRS, CDR2 YFSETQ, per germline. The CDR3 DNA is TGCGCCAGCAGCGTGACAGATTCTGGAAACACCATATATTTT. Translation: CASSVTDSGNTIYF.

The chain links TRBV11-3 to TRBJ2-2; a weak D match, TRBD2 (5 bases). The CDR3 consists of 13 residues. The V gene's germline CDR1 is SGHNT and CDR2 YENEEA. V was shortened by 5 bases and J by 3 bases, with 7 bases between the two germline ends. The CDR3: CASSLADTGELFF. CDR3 nucleotide sequence: TGTGCCAGCAGCCTAGCTGACACCGGGGAGCTGTTTTTT.

This chain joins TRBV29-1 and TRBJ2-1, with 10 bases identical to TRBD2. This CDR3 has 16 residues. V lost 4 bases, J lost 3 bases, and 9 bases stayed unmatched. CDR1 is SQVTM, CDR2 ANQGSEA, per germline. The CDR3 DNA reads TGCAGCGTTGGAGCGGGGGGGCCGTTCCTCTACAATGAGCAGTTCTTC. It yields the protein CSVGAGGPFLYNEQFF.

This chain connects TRBV28 to TRBJ1-5; D remains ambiguous. CDR3 length: 11 residues. V was clipped by 6 bases and J by 4 bases, with 4 bases between them. Per the germline V gene, CDR1 is MDHEN and CDR2 is SYDVKM. The CDR3 nucleotides are TGTGCCAGCAGAACTAATCAGCCCCAGCATTTT. The encoded protein is CASRTNQPQHF.

The table lists this clone with a count of one. The rearrangement uses TRBV11-2 and TRBJ2-7, with TRBD2 as a possible D gene (6 bases). Trimming took 3 bases from V and 4 from J, leaving 7 bases between them. Looked up from germline, CDR1 is SGHAT and CDR2 is FQNNGV. CDR3 length: 12 amino acids. The CDR3 region is CASSLGRYEQYF. CDR3 DNA: TGTGCCAGCAGCTTGGGGAGGTACGAGCAGTACTTC. Full variable domain (missing parts from reference TRBV11-2 and TRBJ2-7): EAGVAQSPRYKIIEKRQSVAFWCNPISGHATLYWYQQILGQGPKLLIQFQNNGVVDDSQLPKDRFSAERLKGVDSTLKIQPAKLEDSAVYLCASSLGRYEQYFGPGTRLTVT.

The gene calls are TRBV28 and TRBJ2-7, with D possibly matching TRBD2 (6 bases). Germline values: CDR1 MDHEN, CDR2 SYDVKM. Trimming removed 4 bases from V and 7 bases from J, with 23 bases in between. The CDR3 sequence is 16 residues long. The CDR3 region is CASSSPQEFLAGEQYF. CDR3 nucleotides: TGTGCCAGCAGTTCCCCCCAGGAGTTTTTGGCGGGGGAGCAGTACTTC. The variable domain in full, completed from reference TRBV28 and TRBJ2-7, reads DVKVTQSSRYLVKRTGEKVFLECVQDMDHENMFWYRQDPGLGLRLIYFSYDVKMKEKGDIPEGYSVSREKKERFSLILESASTNQTSMYLCASSSPQEFLAGEQYFGPGTRLTVT.

The chain couples TRBV7-2 to TRBJ2-1; 10 bases agree with TRBD2. The V gene end was trimmed by 5 bases and the J gene end by 3 bases; junction bases not matched to a gene: 4. Germline CDR1 is SGHTA and CDR2 is FQGNSA. The CDR3 loop spans 15 amino acids. CDR3 sequence reads: CASSLGLADYNEQFF. The CDR3 nucleotides read TGTGCCAGCAGCCTAGGACTAGCGGACTACAATGAGCAGTTCTTC.

This clone appeared a few times. The chain couples TRBV9 to TRBJ2-1, with D maybe TRBD2 (6 bases). The CDR3 loop spans 14 amino acids. Trimming shortened V by 1 base and J by 6 bases, and 11 bases separated the two germline ends. Germline values: CDR1 SGDLS, CDR2 YYNGEE. CDR3 in DNA: TGTGCCAGCAGCGTATCGGGGGTCTTCAATGAGCAGTTCTTC. This gives the protein CASSVSGVFNEQFF.

V usage is TRBV7-9 and J usage is TRBJ1-6; TRBD1 might be the D (5 bases). V was clipped by 3 bases and J by 9 bases, with 12 bases between them. The CDR3 loop spans 14 amino acids. Germline CDR1 reads SEHNR; CDR2 reads FQNEAQ (reference sequence). In nucleotides, the CDR3 is TGTGCCAGCAGCTTCCGGGACTCGACTTCACCCCTCCACTTT. Translation: CASSFRDSTSPLHF.

This chain links TRBV5-6 with TRBJ1-1; D call uncertain. Looked up from germline, CDR1 is SGHDT and CDR2 is YYEEEE. The CDR3 has 13 residues. Trimming removed 3 bases at V and 1 base at J, with 7 bases between. CDR3 coding DNA: TGTGCCAGCAGCTCGGGGAGGAACACTGAAGCTTTCTTT. Its translation is CASSSGRNTEAFF.

This clone appeared once. The chain is built from TRBV29-1 and TRBJ2-5; D is unclear. CDR1 is SQVTM, CDR2 ANQGSEA, per germline. Trimming cost V 3 bases and J 5 bases, with 10 bases left between them. CDR3 length: 12 amino acids. This CDR3 is CSVEAPGETQYF. CDR3 sequence (DNA): TGCAGCGTTGAGGCGCCCGGGGAGACCCAGTACTTC.

This sequence joins TRBV28 and TRBJ2-7, with a possible D match to TRBD2 (6 bases). Trimming cost V 1 base and J 3 bases, with 19 bases left between them. The CDR3 covers 17 residues. The germline CDR1 and CDR2 sequences are MDHEN and SYDVKM. The CDR3 region has the DNA TGTGCCAGCAGTTTATCGGGTGCTGTTGGGAGGCTCTACGAGCAGTACTTC. Encoded protein: CASSLSGAVGRLYEQYF.